The rows below give T cell receptor beta chains drawn from one sample of a study of Graves' ophthalmopathy and Graves' hyperthyroidism. One entry per CDR3 protein results from TCRdb running MiXCR on the multiplex PCR reads. The sample has around 470,000 distinct CDR3 sequences; around an eighth are singletons. Sequencing was carried out using blood. The origin of the receptors is a woman in her twenties or thirties with Graves' ophthalmopathy. Each CDR3 is given with its conserved first and last residue. Each record gives: J gene, V gene, CDR3 protein.

>TRBJ2-5|TRBV6-1
CASRNRISTGETQYF
>TRBJ1-2|TRBV12-3/TRBV12-4
CASSFMGQSNYGYTF
>TRBJ2-4|TRBV7-3
CASSLIGSPGLKNIQYF
>TRBJ1-2|TRBV6-5
CASSNSGTTNYGYTF
>TRBJ1-1|TRBV6-1
CASSPQAQSTEAFF
>TRBJ2-7|TRBV2
CASSETSGGYGEIYEQYF
>TRBJ2-2|TRBV20-1
CSASKGWGHTGELFF
>TRBJ1-1|TRBV6-5
CASRRDALNTEAFF
>TRBJ2-1|TRBV20-1
CSATSSVGDNEQFF
>TRBJ1-6|TRBV20-1
CSARSLSNSPLHF
>TRBJ2-3|TRBV10-3
CAISERANTDTQYF
>TRBJ2-7|TRBV10-2
CASSESRASGRYEQYF
>TRBJ1-1|TRBV28
CASSFSMNTEAFF
>TRBJ1-1|TRBV4-2
CASRYGQVGTEAFF
>TRBJ2-5|TRBV29-1
CSVEGFHPASGMVVGLQETQYF
>TRBJ2-7|TRBV2
CASSVTGMDEQYF
>TRBJ2-4|TRBV12-3/TRBV12-4
CASSFSGAKNIQYF
>TRBJ1-2|TRBV12-3/TRBV12-4
CASGLQDGYTF
>TRBJ1-2|TRBV4-2
CASSQGGEVTYGYTF
>TRBJ2-2|TRBV6-4
CASSDGRPGGELFF
>TRBJ1-1|TRBV30
CAWGGQEAFF
>TRBJ1-2|TRBV30
CAWKVWEDLHNYGYTF
>TRBJ2-5|TRBV6-1
CASRTGAGRETQYF
>TRBJ2-5|TRBV7-3
CASSADGGETQYF
>TRBJ1-1|TRBV30
CAWRLGDTEAFF
>TRBJ2-7|TRBV7-8
CASSLGTANEQYF
>TRBJ1-1|TRBV12-3/TRBV12-4
CASSLHLGTGTVGPFF
>TRBJ2-7|TRBV28
CASTLGQSSYEQYF
>TRBJ2-5|TRBV18
CASSPENIKYF
>TRBJ1-1|TRBV18
CASSPSRQLNTEAFF
>TRBJ2-5|TRBV4-1
CASSPPGTGVGETQYF
>TRBJ2-7|TRBV13
CASSLLDEQYF
>TRBJ2-5|TRBV2
CAVGDRGETQYF
>TRBJ2-6|TRBV28
CASSWRAGGFGANVLTF
>TRBJ1-5|TRBV10-2
CASSEEGKGDQPQHF
>TRBJ1-2|TRBV27
CASKSPGQYGYTF
>TRBJ2-7|TRBV6-5
CASSYSGGETYELYF
>TRBJ2-7|TRBV12-3/TRBV12-4
CASSLSWGLPDSEQYF
>TRBJ1-5|TRBV12-3/TRBV12-4
CASSHGDSLNQPQHF
>TRBJ1-1|TRBV10-3
CAISGPLNTEAFF
>TRBJ2-7|TRBV28
CASSLLTSGFEQYF
>TRBJ1-6|TRBV28
CASRRDTGYNSPLHF
>TRBJ2-2|TRBV11-3
CASRAGRGSTGELFF
>TRBJ2-7|TRBV28
CASSLKGDPRSYEQYF
>TRBJ1-5|TRBV30
CAWSENSNQPQHF
>TRBJ1-1|TRBV18
CASSILDKRTEAFF
>TRBJ2-5|TRBV24-1
CATSDSRLAGAETQYF
>TRBJ2-7|TRBV12-3/TRBV12-4
CASTHGTGGTYEQYF
>TRBJ2-4|TRBV5-6
CASSTHRDRKHF
>TRBJ1-3|TRBV10-3
CAISESARGNTIYF
>TRBJ2-3|TRBV30
CAWATWGMGTDTQYF
>TRBJ1-1|TRBV6-5
CASSYHPGRKNTEAFF
>TRBJ2-2|TRBV11-1
CASSLSYWGPNTGELFF
>TRBJ1-2|TRBV2
CASSEGRVYNYGYTF
>TRBJ2-2|TRBV18
CAGSPGQGTTGELFF
>TRBJ2-6|TRBV12-3/TRBV12-4
CASISGSGANVLTF
>TRBJ2-7|TRBV6-1
CASEGISFYEQYF
>TRBJ1-6|TRBV30
CAANSPLHF
>TRBJ2-2|TRBV20-1
CSARDLSGADTGDLFF
>TRBJ1-6|TRBV30
CAWSGDRGRYYNSPLHF